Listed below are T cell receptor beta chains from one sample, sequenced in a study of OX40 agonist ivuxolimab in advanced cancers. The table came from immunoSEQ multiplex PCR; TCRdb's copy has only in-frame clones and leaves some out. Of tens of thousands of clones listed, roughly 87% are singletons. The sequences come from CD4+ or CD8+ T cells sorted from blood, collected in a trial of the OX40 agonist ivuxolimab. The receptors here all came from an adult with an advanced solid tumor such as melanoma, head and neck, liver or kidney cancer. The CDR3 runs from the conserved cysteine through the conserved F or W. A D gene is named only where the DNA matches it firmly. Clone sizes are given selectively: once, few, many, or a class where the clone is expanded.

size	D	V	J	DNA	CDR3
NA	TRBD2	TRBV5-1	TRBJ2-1	TGCGCCAGCAGCTTGTTTCTAGCGGGAGGTTACAATGAGCAGTTCTTC	CASSLFLAGGYNEQFF
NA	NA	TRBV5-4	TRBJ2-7	TGTGCCAGCAGCTTGGCCGGGAGATGGGACTACGAGCAGTACTTC	CASSLAGRWDYEQYF
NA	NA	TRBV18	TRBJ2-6	TGTGCCAGCTCAGCAGGGCTCTCTGGGGCCAACGTCCTGACTTTC	CASSAGLSGANVLTF
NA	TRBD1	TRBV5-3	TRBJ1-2	TGTGCCAGCAGCTCCCCAGTGACAGGGATGGCTGGCTACACCTTC	CASSSPVTGMAGYTF
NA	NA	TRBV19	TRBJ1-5	TGTGCCAGTAGTACGGGGGGGGGCCAGCCCCAGCATTTT	CASSTGGGQPQHF
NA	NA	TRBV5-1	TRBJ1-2	TGCGCCAGCAGCTTGATGGGGGGCGGACTCTCTAACTATGGCTACACCTTC	CASSLMGGGLSNYGYTF
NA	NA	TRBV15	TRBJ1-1	TGTGCCACCAGCAGAGGTCAGCGGGACACTGAAGCTTTCTTT	CATSRGQRDTEAFF
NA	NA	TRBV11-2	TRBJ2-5	TGTGCCAGCAGCCCGTTGGCCCGCCCGGAGACCCAGTACTTC	CASSPLARPETQYF
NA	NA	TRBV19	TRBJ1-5	TGTGCCAGTAGTACCGGACGGACCGACAATCAGCCCCAGCATTTT	CASSTGRTDNQPQHF
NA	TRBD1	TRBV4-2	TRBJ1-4	TGTGCCAGCAGCTTCACAGGGGGCGAGTCAAGTAATGAAAAACTGTTTTTT	CASSFTGGESSNEKLFF
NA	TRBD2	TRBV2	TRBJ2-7	TGTGCCAGCAGTAATTACGGGGGGGCGTACGAGCAGTACTTC	CASSNYGGAYEQYF
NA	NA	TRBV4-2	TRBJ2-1	TGTGCCAGCAGCCAAGATCACCACAACTCCTACAATGAGCAGTTCTTC	CASSQDHHNSYNEQFF
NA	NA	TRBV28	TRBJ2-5	TGTGCCAGCAGTACCCCGGGGCAAGAGACCCAGTACTTC	CASSTPGQETQYF
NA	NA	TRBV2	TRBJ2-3	TGTGCCAGCAGCTACGAATCTAGTACGCAGTATTTT	CASSYESSTQYF
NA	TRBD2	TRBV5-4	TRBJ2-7	TGTGCCAGCAGCTTTGGCGGGAGGGCCTCCTACGAGCAGTACTTC	CASSFGGRASYEQYF
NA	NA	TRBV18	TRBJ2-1	TGTGCCAGCTCACCATTAGAAGTTTCCCCCGGCTACAATGAGCAGTTCTTC	CASSPLEVSPGYNEQFF
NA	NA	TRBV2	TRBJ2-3	TGTGCCAGCTCCGGGCAGAGGAGCACAGATACGCAGTATTTT	CASSGQRSTDTQYF
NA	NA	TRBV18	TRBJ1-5	TGTGCCAGCTCCCCATCGGAGGTTCAGCCCCAGCATTTT	CASSPSEVQPQHF
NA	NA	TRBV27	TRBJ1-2	TGTGCCAGCAGTTTATCTGGGACTAACTATGGCTACACCTTC	CASSLSGTNYGYTF
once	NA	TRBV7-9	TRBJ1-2	TGTGCCAGCAGCTTAGAGGCGTCTAACTATGGCTACACCTTC	CASSLEASNYGYTF
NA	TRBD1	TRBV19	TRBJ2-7	TGTGCCAGTAGGGACCCCGGGACAGGTCGGCACGAGCAGTACTTC	CASRDPGTGRHEQYF
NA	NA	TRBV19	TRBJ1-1	TGTGCCAGTAGTAGGGCTAGAGGGGGCACTGAAGCTTTCTTT	CASSRARGGTEAFF
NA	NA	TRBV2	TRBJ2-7	TGTGCCAGCAGTCACCAGGGATCCGCCTACGAGCAGTACTTC	CASSHQGSAYEQYF
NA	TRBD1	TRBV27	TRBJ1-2	TGTGCCAGCAGTCGAGCCGACAGGGTTACTAACTATGGCTACACCTTC	CASSRADRVTNYGYTF
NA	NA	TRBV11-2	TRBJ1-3	TGTGCCAGCAGCCGGGTTACAGGGACCGGAAACACCATATATTTT	CASSRVTGTGNTIYF
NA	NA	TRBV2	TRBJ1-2	TGTGCCAGCAGTGAGCCGGACGCCTATGGCTACACCTTC	CASSEPDAYGYTF
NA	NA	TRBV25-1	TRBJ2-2	TGTGCCAGCAGTGAATATAGGGATACCGGGGAGCTGTTTTTT	CASSEYRDTGELFF
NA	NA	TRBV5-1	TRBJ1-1	TGCGCCAGCAGCTTAGGCAATCAGGGCGCGACTGAAGCTTTCTTT	CASSLGNQGATEAFF
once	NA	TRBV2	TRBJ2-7	TGTGCCAGCAGTGAGAGGTCAGGTCTTCTCGAGCAGTACTTC	CASSERSGLLEQYF
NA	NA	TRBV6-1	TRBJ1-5	TGTGCCAGCAGTCCTAGCAGGGGAAGCAATCAGCCCCAGCATTTT	CASSPSRGSNQPQHF
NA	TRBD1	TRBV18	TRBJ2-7	TGTGCCAGCTCACCCCAGGGACAGAACTCCTACGAGCAGTACTTC	CASSPQGQNSYEQYF
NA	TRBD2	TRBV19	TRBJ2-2	TGTGCCAGTAGCCTAGCGGGAGTGTTGTATAACACCGGGGAGCTGTTTTTT	CASSLAGVLYNTGELFF
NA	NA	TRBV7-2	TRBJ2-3	TGTGCCAGCAGCTTAGCGTGGTTTCTGGGGAGAAGCACAGATACGCAGTATTTT	CASSLAWFLGRSTDTQYF
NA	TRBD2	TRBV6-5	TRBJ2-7	TGTGCCAGCAGTTACTCCCCCACTAGCGGGATCTACGAGCAGTACTTC	CASSYSPTSGIYEQYF
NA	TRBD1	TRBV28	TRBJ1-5	TGTGCCAGCCGCTCCGGGACAGGGAGTTTCAATCAGCCCCAGCATTTT	CASRSGTGSFNQPQHF
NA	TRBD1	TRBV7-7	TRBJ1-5	TGTGCTAGCAGCTTATTCCCAGGGGGGCAGCCCCAGCATTTT	CASSLFPGGQPQHF
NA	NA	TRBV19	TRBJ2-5	TGTGCCAGTAGTATGCGACCTGGAGAGACCCAGTACTTC	CASSMRPGETQYF
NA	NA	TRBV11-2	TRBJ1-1	TGTGCCAGCAGCGCACCGGGAGCTTGGGCCCCTGGAGCTTTCTTT	CASSAPGAWAPGAFF
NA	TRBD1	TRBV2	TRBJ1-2	TGTGCCAGCAGTGCTCTACGACAGGGAGCTGGCTACACCTTC	CASSALRQGAGYTF
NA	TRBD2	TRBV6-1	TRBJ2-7	TGTGCCAGCAGTGAACAGGTTAGCGGGCGAGACGAGCAGTACTTC	CASSEQVSGRDEQYF
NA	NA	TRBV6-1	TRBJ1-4	TGTGCCAGCAGTGAATATTTGGGGCGGGTGGATGAAAAACTGTTTTTT	CASSEYLGRVDEKLFF
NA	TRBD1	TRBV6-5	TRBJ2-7	TGTGCCAGCAGTTACTCGGGACAGGGCACCTACGAGCAGTACTTC	CASSYSGQGTYEQYF